Presented here are 5 T cell receptor beta chains from one specimen sequenced in a study of T-cell reconstitution after alpha-beta-depleted transplantation in children. As it was prepared, the TCRbeta library received unique molecular identifiers. TCRdb reprocessed the PCR reads via MiXCR and lists one record per CDR3 protein. Here the sample spans fewer than 150,000 distinct CDR3 sequences, roughly 9.7% being singletons. The sample consisted of PBMCs, mostly from graft donor cells, taken 180 days after TCRalphabeta/CD19-depleted stem cell transplant. All receptors come from a girl less than two years old who had a stem cell transplant for combined immunodeficiency, so the T cells may come from the graft donor.

This chain joins TRBV12-3 or TRBV12-4 and TRBJ2-7; the D is unclear. Trimming took off 1 base at V and 3 bases at J, with 10 bases between the two ends. The CDR3 consists of 14 residues. The CDR3, as DNA: TGTGCCAGCAGTTTAGGACCGTTAGGCTACGAGCAGTACTTC. Amino acid sequence: CASSLGPLGYEQYF.

In this sample, this clonotype turned up a few times. The J gene is TRBJ2-7, the V gene TRBV12-3 or TRBV12-4, with D possibly TRBD2 on 6 matching bases. CDR3 length: 14 residues. V was shortened by 6 bases and J by 4 bases, with 16 bases between the two germline ends. Written as DNA, the CDR3 is TGTGCCAGCAGGCGAGCGGGTGGAAATTACGAGCAGTACTTC. Translated: CASRRAGGNYEQYF.

This clonotype was counted a few times. The chain links TRBV4-1 to TRBJ1-1, with D possibly matching TRBD1 (6 bases). Trimming took 1 base from V and 9 from J, leaving 12 bases between them. Germline V gene sequence: CDR1 MGHRA, CDR2 YSYEKL. The CDR3 covers 13 residues. CDR3 DNA sequence: TGCGCCAGCAGCCAAGGGGGGCACAGAAAAGCTTTCTTT. Translating it yields CASSQGGHRKAFF.

In this sample, this clonotype turned up many times. The rearrangement joins TRBV28 to TRBJ2-7, with a tentative D call TRBD2 (5 bases). CDR1 and CDR2 from the germline V gene are MDHEN and SYDVKM. V lost 7 bases, J lost 3 bases, and 16 bases lay in between. This CDR3 has 14 residues. The CDR3 loop reads CASTPSGLIYEQYF. The CDR3 region has the DNA TGTGCCAGCACCCCCTCAGGACTGATCTACGAGCAGTACTTC. The variable domain in full, with the rest retrieved from reference TRBV28 and TRBJ2-7, is DVKVTQSSRYLVKRTGEKVFLECVQDMDHENMFWYRQDPGLGLRLIYFSYDVKMKEKGDIPEGYSVSREKKERFSLILESASTNQTSMYLCASTPSGLIYEQYFGPGTRLTVT.

With respect to this clonotype: This CDR3 fails to terminate in the conserved phenylalanine or tryptophan, so it likely reflects a read error. The V and J genes are TRBV10-3 and TRBJ2-3, with a tentative D call TRBD2 (6 bases). The CDR3 spans 14 residues. Germline CDR1 and CDR2: ENHRY and SYGVKD. V was cut by 3 bases and J by 2 bases, with 9 bases left in between. In DNA, the CDR3 is TGTGCCATCAGTGAACGGGGGAACACAGATACGCAGTATTCT. Its protein is CAISERGNTDTQYS.